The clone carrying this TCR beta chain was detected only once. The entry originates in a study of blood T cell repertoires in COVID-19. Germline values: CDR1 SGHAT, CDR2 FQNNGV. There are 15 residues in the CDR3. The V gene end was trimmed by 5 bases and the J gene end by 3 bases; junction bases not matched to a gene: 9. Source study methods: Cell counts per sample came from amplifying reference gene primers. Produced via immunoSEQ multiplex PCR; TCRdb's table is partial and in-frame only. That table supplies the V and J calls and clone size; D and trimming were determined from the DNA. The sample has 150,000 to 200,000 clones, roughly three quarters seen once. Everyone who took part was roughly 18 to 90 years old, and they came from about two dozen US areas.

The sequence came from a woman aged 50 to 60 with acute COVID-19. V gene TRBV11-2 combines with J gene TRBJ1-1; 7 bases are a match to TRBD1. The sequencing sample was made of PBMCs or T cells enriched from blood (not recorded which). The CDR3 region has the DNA TGTGCCAGCAGCCCGATACAGGGGCCTGACACTGAAGCTTTCTTT. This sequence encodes CASSPIQGPDTEAFF.